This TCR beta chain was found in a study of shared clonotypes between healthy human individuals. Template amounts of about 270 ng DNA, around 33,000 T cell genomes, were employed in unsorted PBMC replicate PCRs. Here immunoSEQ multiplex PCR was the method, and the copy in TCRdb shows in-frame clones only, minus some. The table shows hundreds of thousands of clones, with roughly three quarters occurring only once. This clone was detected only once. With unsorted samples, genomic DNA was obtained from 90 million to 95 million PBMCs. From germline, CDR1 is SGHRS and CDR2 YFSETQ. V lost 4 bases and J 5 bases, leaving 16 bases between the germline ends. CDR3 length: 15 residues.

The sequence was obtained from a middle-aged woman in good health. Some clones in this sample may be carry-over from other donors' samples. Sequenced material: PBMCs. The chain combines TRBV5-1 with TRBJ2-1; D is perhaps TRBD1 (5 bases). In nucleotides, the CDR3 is TGCGCCAGCAGCCCTCAACCTCTAGGGGACAATGAGCAGTTCTTC. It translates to CASSPQPLGDNEQFF.